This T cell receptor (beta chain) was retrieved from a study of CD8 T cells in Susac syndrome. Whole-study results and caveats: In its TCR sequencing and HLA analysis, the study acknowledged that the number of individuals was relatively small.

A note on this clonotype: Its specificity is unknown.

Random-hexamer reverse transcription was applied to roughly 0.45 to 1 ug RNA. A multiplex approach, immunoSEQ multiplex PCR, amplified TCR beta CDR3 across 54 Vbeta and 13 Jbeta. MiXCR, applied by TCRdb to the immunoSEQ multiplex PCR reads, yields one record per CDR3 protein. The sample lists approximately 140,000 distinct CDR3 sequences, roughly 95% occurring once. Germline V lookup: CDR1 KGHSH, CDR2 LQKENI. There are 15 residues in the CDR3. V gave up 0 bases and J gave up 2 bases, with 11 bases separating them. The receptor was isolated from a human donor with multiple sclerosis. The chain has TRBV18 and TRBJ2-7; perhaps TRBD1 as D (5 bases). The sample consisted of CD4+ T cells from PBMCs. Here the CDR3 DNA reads TGTGCCAGCTCACCACCGGGAAGCAGGGCCTACGAGCAGTACTTC. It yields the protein CASSPPGSRAYEQYF.